The clone carrying this T cell receptor beta chain was seen repeatedly, ten times or more. No antigen is known for it. The data were obtained in a study of post-analysis software for immune sequencing data. The CDR3 sequence is 14 residues long. Per germline, CDR1 DFQATT and CDR2 SNEGSKA (reference sequence). Trimming removed 2 bases at V and 2 bases at J, with 10 bases between. Overall study results and limits: Normalized Chao1 diversity in multiple sclerosis patients fell significantly below that of controls. Elevated frequency relative to controls characterized roughly five TRBV segments in patients, TRBV5-6, TRBV5-1 and TRBV20-1 among them.

Built from TCR beta cDNA, the libraries had unique molecular identifiers in them. Each CDR3 protein is one row after TCRdb ran MiXCR on the PCR reads. The sample has some 690,000 distinct CDR3 sequences, roughly 30% seen once; the top ten hold around 0.56%. The V and J genes are TRBV20-1 and TRBJ2-4; no definite D call. The sample comprised blood. This TCR was sampled from a girl aged 10 to 17 with multiple sclerosis. For the CDR3, the DNA is TGCAGTGCTAGAATCTTAGGGCCCAAAAACATTCAGTACTTC. Translating gives CSARILGPKNIQYF.